A single sample gave rise to the 32 T cell receptor beta chains below, sequenced in a study of read filtering for tumor transcriptome and immune sequencing. This library used about 360 ng RNA and molecular barcoded adaptors spanning alpha/delta and beta/gamma chains. TCRdb reprocessed the reads with MiXCR, giving one entry per CDR3 protein. Here the sample spans 40,000 to 50,000 distinct CDR3 sequences, around an eighth being singletons. Sequenced material: a population of CD138-negative cells sorted from bone marrow. These receptors were obtained from a donor aged 40 or older with multiple myeloma.

This clonotype was seen at least ten times. The chain employs TRBV7-2 and TRBJ2-5, with 8 bases that match TRBD1. The J segment lost 5 bases and the V segment lost 4 bases, leaving 9 bases of the junction unmatched. This CDR3 has 15 amino acids. CDR1 is SGHTA, CDR2 FQGNSA, per germline. In DNA, the CDR3 is TGTGCCAGCAGCTCTAGGGGACAGGCTGCGGAGACCCAGTACTTC. It specifies CASSSRGQAAETQYF.

Turning to this clonotype: This may come from a read error, since a much larger clone is one base off. The rearrangement uses TRBV7-9 and TRBJ2-3; 7 bases are shared with TRBD2. The germline V gene has CDR1 SEHNR and CDR2 FQNEAQ (reference sequence). The CDR3 is 15 residues long. The V and J ends lost 11 bases and 6 bases, in that order; junction bases with no gene match: 17. The DNA of the CDR3 is TGTGCCTGCACCCGTCTACTAGCGACGGGGGATACGCAGTATTTT. The encoded protein is CACTRLLATGDTQYF.

A few counts support this clonotype. The chain uses TRBV6-2 or TRBV6-3 and TRBJ2-3, with 13 bases aligning to TRBD2. The CDR3 loop spans 16 amino acids. With V trimmed by 6 bases and J by 4 bases, 7 bases remained unmatched. Germline CDR1 is MNHEY and CDR2 is SVGEGT. CDR3 in amino acids: CASRDRTSGRPDTQYF. The CDR3 DNA is TGTGCCAGCAGAGATCGGACTAGCGGGAGACCAGATACGCAGTATTTT.

This clonotype was counted at least ten times. The rearrangement uses TRBV5-1 and TRBJ2-7; 10 bases line up with TRBD2. CDR3 length: 15 residues. Germline CDR1 and CDR2: SGHRS and YFSETQ. V was pared by 4 bases and J by 6 bases, with 10 bases of the junction left unmatched. The CDR3 DNA reads TGCGCCAGCAGCCCATCTAGCGGGAGTGGGCTCGAGCAGTACTTC. It is translated as CASSPSSGSGLEQYF.

About this clonotype itself: The junction departs from germline at one end; a sequencing error may be responsible. The chain is built from TRBV10-3 and TRBJ1-1, with unresolved D. The germline gives CDR1 ENHRY, CDR2 SYGVKD. This CDR3 has 13 residues. The chain's CDR3 is CAISDGEWTDAFF. The CDR3 bases are TGTGCCATCAGTGACGGGGAATGGACTGATGCTTTCTTT.

This clonotype was counted many times. This chain uses TRBV27 with TRBJ1-5, with 12 bases matching TRBD1. This CDR3 comprises 15 residues. The germline V gene encodes CDR1 MNHEY and CDR2 SMNVEV (reference sequence). With V trimmed by 5 bases and J by 7 bases, 6 bases remained unmatched. The CDR3 here is CASSPGQGAGQPQHF. The CDR3 nucleotides read TGTGCCAGCAGTCCGGGACAGGGGGCTGGACAGCCCCAGCATTTT.

There are many counts of this clonotype. The V and J genes are TRBV20-1 and TRBJ2-7; TRBD2 aligns across 10 bases. This CDR3 has 14 amino acids. Trimming cost V 2 bases and J 5 bases; bases outside gene matches: 6. The germline gives CDR1 DFQATT, CDR2 SNEGSKA (reference sequence). The CDR3 is CSARSPSGRNEQYF. The CDR3 nucleotides are TGCAGTGCTAGATCCCCTAGCGGGAGAAACGAGCAGTACTTC.

This clonotype was detected many times. CDR3 nucleotide sequence: TGCAGTGCTAGAGGGGGGGGGCCCTCCTACGAGCAGTACTTC. It encodes CSARGGGPSYEQYF. The chain employs TRBV20-1 and TRBJ2-7, with D perhaps matching TRBD2 (7 bases). The CDR3 totals 14 residues. CDR1 is DFQATT and CDR2 is SNEGSKA in the germline V gene (reference sequence). Trimming removed 1 base from V and 0 bases from J, with 10 bases in between.

This clonotype has at least ten counts. This sequence may be a read error, since a much larger clone differs from it by one base. The rearrangement uses TRBV4-3 and TRBJ1-4, with a weak D call TRBD1 (5 bases). With 1 base removed from V and 2 bases from J, the gap between germline ends came to 14 bases. Germline V CDR1 and CDR2: LGHNA, YSLEER. CDR3 size: 17 residues. Here the CDR3 reads CASSQGGRASTNEKLFF. The CDR3 nucleotides are TGCGCCAGCAGCCAAGGTGGCAGGGCTTCGACTAATGAAAAACTGTTTTTT.

This clonotype occurred many times. This chain links TRBV24-1 with TRBJ1-5, with a weak D call TRBD1 (6 bases). Trimming took off 5 bases at V and 0 bases at J, with 10 bases between the two ends. CDR3 length equals 15 residues. Germline lookup yields CDR1 KGHDR and CDR2 SFDVKD. For the CDR3, the DNA is TGTGCCACCAGTGCCCAGGACAGTAGCAATCAGCCCCAGCATTTT. This gives the protein CATSAQDSSNQPQHF.

At least ten counts were recorded for this clonotype. The V call is TRBV24-1, the J call TRBJ2-2; TRBD1 might be the D (6 bases). Germline V CDR1 and CDR2: KGHDR, SFDVKD. CDR3 size: 16 residues. With 3 bases removed from V and 4 bases from J, the gap between germline ends came to 14 bases. This CDR3 reads CATSDIRTGFTGELFF. In nucleotides, the CDR3 is TGTGCCACCAGTGATATCCGAACAGGGTTCACCGGGGAGCTGTTTTTT.

Concerning this clonotype: A single base separates this from a much larger clone, so it may be a read error. The rearrangement joins TRBV4-1 to TRBJ2-7; 7 bases agree with TRBD1. This CDR3 is built from 14 residues. Per the germline V gene, CDR1 is MGHRA and CDR2 is YSYEKL. The ends lost 3 bases at V and 4 bases at J; junction bases unmatched: 6. CDR3 sequence (DNA): TGCGCCAGCAGCCAGTCAGGGGGTGCGTACGAGCAGTACTTC. Protein: CASSQSGGAYEQYF.

CDR3 in amino acids: CASSPERTQNTEAFF. The CDR3 region has the DNA TGCGCCAGCAGCCCAGAAAGGACTCAGAACACTGAAGCTTTCTTT. This chain connects TRBV4-3 to TRBJ1-1; no firm D call. Germline CDR1 is LGHNA and CDR2 is YSLEER. The CDR3 has 15 residues. V was trimmed by 4 bases and J by 1 base, leaving 13 bases between them.

On this clonotype: The junction does not match germline at one end; this may be a read error. The V gene is TRBV10-2, the J gene TRBJ2-1, with D tentatively TRBD1 (5 bases). CDR3 length: 16 amino acids. The V gene's germline CDR1 is WSHSY and CDR2 SAAADI. CDR3 sequence reads: CASSEWGGSSYDERFF. For the CDR3, the DNA is TGCGCCAGCAGTGAGTGGGGCGGTAGCTCCTACGATGAGCGGTTCTTC.

At least ten counts were recorded for this clonotype. This rearrangement joins TRBV9 to TRBJ2-3; D gene ambiguous. The V end was cut by 4 bases, the J end by 0 bases, with 9 bases between. The CDR3 is 14 amino acids. CDR1 SGDLS and CDR2 YYNGEE come from the germline V gene. CDR3 nucleotide sequence: TGTGCCAGCAGCCCTTTAGGGAGCACAGATACGCAGTATTTT. Its protein is CASSPLGSTDTQYF.

The rearrangement uses TRBV28 and TRBJ2-1; D might be TRBD1 (6 bases). Germline CDR1 is MDHEN and CDR2 is SYDVKM. This CDR3 has 14 amino acids. The germline V and J ends were trimmed by 7 bases and 0 bases, with 10 bases remaining between them. In DNA form, the CDR3 reads TGTGCCAGCACCAGGGGCAGCTCCTACAATGAGCAGTTCTTC. It codes for CASTRGSSYNEQFF.

Many counts were recorded for this clonotype. The chain links TRBV12-3 or TRBV12-4 to TRBJ2-1, with 9 bases identical to TRBD2. Losses at the gene ends were 6 bases for V and 12 bases for J; bases not matched to a gene: 15. The CDR3 runs to 15 residues. DNA of the CDR3: TGTGCCAGCAGCCCCCACACGGCGGGAGGGATCTGGCAGTTCTTC. It codes for CASSPHTAGGIWQFF.

Of note for this clonotype: A much larger clonotype is one base distant, so this may be a read error. The rearrangement uses TRBV18 and TRBJ1-1; 8 bases agree with TRBD1. Germline loops: CDR1 KGHSH, CDR2 LQKENI. The CDR3 is 14 residues long. This CDR3 is CASPPEQGDTEAFF. The CDR3 bases are TGTGCCAGCCCACCCGAACAGGGGGACACTGAAGCTTTCTTT.

This clonotype was seen repeatedly, ten times or more. The chain couples TRBV29-1 to TRBJ2-7; D is undetermined. With 6 bases removed from V and 3 bases from J, the gap between germline ends came to 6 bases. The germline CDR1 and CDR2 sequences are SQVTM and ANQGSEA. CDR3 length: 10 residues. The CDR3 nucleotides are TGCAGCGTCCTAGACTACGAGCAGTACTTC. Amino acids: CSVLDYEQYF.

This clonotype was picked up many times. The rearrangement joins TRBV28 to TRBJ2-7; 8 bases are shared with TRBD1. CDR1 and CDR2 (germline): MDHEN, SYDVKM. The CDR3 length is 14 residues. V was pared by 8 bases and J by 5 bases, with 11 bases of the junction left unmatched. The CDR3 reads CASLTPGGADEQYF. For the CDR3, the DNA is TGTGCCAGCTTAACCCCAGGGGGCGCGGACGAGCAGTACTTC.

This clonotype was seen once. Being one base from a much bigger clone, this may be a read error. The chain employs TRBV5-4 and TRBJ2-7; the D is unclear. This CDR3 has 14 amino acids. Germline V CDR1 and CDR2: SGHNT, YYREEE (reference sequence). In DNA form, the CDR3 reads TGTGCCAGCAGCCCCGGGTCAGCTACCTACGAGCAGCACTTC. Its protein product is CASSPGSATYEQHF. The full variable domain, its missing parts supplied by reference TRBV5-4 and TRBJ2-7, is ETGVTQSPTHLIKTRGQQVTLRCSSQSGHNTVSWYQQALGQGPQFIFQYYREEENGRGNFPPRFSGLQFPNYSSELNVNALELDDSALYLCASSPGSATYEQHFGPGTRLTVT.

This clonotype was seen repeatedly, ten times or more. The chain links TRBV4-3 to TRBJ2-4; 7 bases line up with TRBD1. Germline CDR1 and CDR2: LGHNA and YSLEER. CDR3 length: 14 amino acids. The V and J ends lost 3 bases and 4 bases, in that order; junction bases with no gene match: 3. DNA for the CDR3: TGCGCCAGCAGCCAGGACAGGAATAAAAACATTCAGTACTTC. It yields the protein CASSQDRNKNIQYF.

This clonotype was detected ten times or more. The chain joins TRBV7-8 to TRBJ2-7; TRBD2 aligns across 10 bases. V lost 1 base to trimming and J lost 4 bases; unmatched junction nucleotides: 7. Looked up from germline, CDR1 is SGHVS and CDR2 is FQNEAQ. This CDR3 contains 16 residues. The CDR3 reads CASSLGTSGSRYEQYF. CDR3 DNA sequence: TGTGCCAGCAGCTTAGGGACTAGCGGATCCCGATACGAGCAGTACTTC.

The chain uses TRBV2 and TRBJ1-1; TRBD1 might be the D (5 bases). Germline V lookup: CDR1 SNHLY, CDR2 FYNNEI. V shed 10 bases and J shed 0 bases, with 12 bases lying between them. This CDR3 contains 13 residues. CDR3 sequence reads: CATGTGLNTEAFF. In nucleotides, the CDR3 is TGTGCCACCGGGACTGGCCTGAACACTGAAGCTTTCTTT.

Ten or more counts support this clonotype. The chain combines TRBV29-1 with TRBJ1-5; no reliable D call. Trimming left V 4 bases short and J 2 bases short, with 15 bases between. Germline values: CDR1 SQVTM, CDR2 ANQGSEA. The CDR3 sequence is 15 residues long. For the CDR3, the DNA is TGCAGCGTTGCGGACGGCCTCGGGGGCAATCAGCCCCAGCATTTT. As protein: CSVADGLGGNQPQHF.

CDR3 sequence: CASCSGSNYNEQYF. The CDR3 DNA reads TGTGCCAGTTGCAGCGGGAGTAACTACAATGAGCAGTACTTC. The chain has TRBV2 and TRBJ2-1; 8 positions match TRBD2. The DNA end is more similar to TRBJ2-7, so the J call may be wrong. Germline CDR1 and CDR2: SNHLY and FYNNEI. CDR3 length equals 14 residues.

This clonotype occurred many times. J is TRBJ2-5 and V is TRBV5-1; D unclear. The germline V and J ends were trimmed by 0 bases and 5 bases, with 5 bases remaining between them. CDR3 length: 12 residues. CDR1 SGHRS and CDR2 YFSETQ come from the germline V gene. The CDR3 reads CASSLEQETQYF. In DNA, the CDR3 is TGCGCCAGCAGCTTGGAGCAGGAGACCCAGTACTTC.

Points on this clonotype: Sequence at one end of the junction differs from germline and may be a read error. The J gene is TRBJ1-1, the V gene TRBV11-2; 7 bases map to TRBD1. Germline V gene lookup returns CDR1 SGHAT and CDR2 FQNNGV. The CDR3 runs 15 residues. CDR3 sequence reads: CASRVPGGENTEAFF. DNA for the CDR3: TGTGCCAGCAGGGTACCAGGGGGGGAGAACACTGAAGCATTCTTT.

The rearrangement links TRBV5-1 to TRBJ2-6; perhaps TRBD1 as D (6 bases). CDR3 size: 15 residues. V was trimmed by 0 bases and J by 4 bases, leaving 8 bases between them. Germline V gene sequence: CDR1 SGHRS, CDR2 YFSETQ. CDR3 sequence reads: CASSLEGVGANVLTF. The CDR3 DNA is TGCGCCAGCAGCTTGGAGGGGGTCGGGGCCAACGTCCTGACTTTC. Together with reference TRBV5-1 and TRBJ2-6, the CDR3 gives the full variable domain: KAGVTQTPRYLIKTRGQQVTLSCSPISGHRSVSWYQQTPGQGLQFLFEYFSETQRNKGNFPGRFSGRQFSNSRSEMNVSTLELGDSALYLCASSLEGVGANVLTFGAGSRLTVL.

By sample share, this clonotype is medium-sized. The V call is TRBV7-9, the J call TRBJ2-1; 10 bases are a match to TRBD2. V was pared by 2 bases and J by 4 bases, with 11 bases of the junction left unmatched. Germline CDR1 reads SEHNR; CDR2 reads FQNEAQ (reference sequence). This CDR3 is built from 18 residues. CDR3 nucleotide sequence: TGTGCCAGCAGCTTAAAGGCTAGCGGGAGATTGGGGTACAATGAGCAGTTCTTC. Translation: CASSLKASGRLGYNEQFF.

This clonotype was counted at least ten times. The chain carries TRBV7-6 and TRBJ2-1; perhaps TRBD1 as D (5 bases). Germline assignment: CDR1 SGHVS and CDR2 FNYEAQ. This CDR3 comprises 14 residues. Trimming shortened V by 1 base and J by 10 bases, and 14 bases separated the two germline ends. DNA for the CDR3: TGTGCCAGCAGCTTAGTGTCCCAGGGATACGAGCAGTTCTTC. It encodes CASSLVSQGYEQFF.

This clonotype occurred many times. The V gene is TRBV5-1, the J gene TRBJ1-4, with D hard to call. With 0 bases removed from V and 7 bases from J, the gap between germline ends came to 10 bases. CDR3 size: 14 residues. Germline lookup yields CDR1 SGHRS and CDR2 YFSETQ. The CDR3 is CASSLGPGSEKLFF. CDR3 in DNA: TGCGCCAGCAGCTTGGGCCCAGGTAGTGAAAAACTGTTTTTT.